These 12 T cell receptor beta chains were sequenced from one sample in a study of T cell responses to AZD1222 COVID-19 vaccine. The table came from immunoSEQ multiplex PCR; TCRdb's copy has only in-frame clones and leaves some out. The data contain approximately 100,000 clones, about 93% of them singletons. Sequencing was performed on peripheral blood, taken on day 0 of AZD1222 vaccination. The receptors here all came from an adult in good health.

This chain connects TRBV4-1 to TRBJ1-1; possibly TRBD1 for D (5 bases). Deletions cut 3 bases from V and 2 bases from J, with 10 bases between. The germline V gene encodes CDR1 MGHRA and CDR2 YSYEKL. The CDR3 is 14 amino acids. DNA for the CDR3: TGCGCCAGCAGCCAGTTGGGACTTAACACTGAAGCTTTCTTT. Amino acid sequence: CASSQLGLNTEAFF.

The V and J genes are TRBV5-1 and TRBJ2-7; the match to TRBD1 covers 7 bases. CDR3 size: 13 residues. After removal of 7 bases from V and 0 bases from J, the junction contained 4 bases not matched to a gene. Germline values: CDR1 SGHRS, CDR2 YFSETQ. CDR3 coding DNA: TGCGCCAGCCGGGACAGTCCCTCCTACGAGCAGTACTTC. It specifies CASRDSPSYEQYF. Full variable domain (rest looked up from reference TRBV5-1 and TRBJ2-7): KAGVTQTPRYLIKTRGQQVTLSCSPISGHRSVSWYQQTPGQGLQFLFEYFSETQRNKGNFPGRFSGRQFSNSRSEMNVSTLELGDSALYLCASRDSPSYEQYFGPGTRLTVT.

The chain links TRBV5-1 to TRBJ1-1; D possibly corresponds to TRBD1 (6 bases). Trimming cost V 1 base and J 4 bases, with 11 bases left between them. Germline V gives CDR1 SGHRS, CDR2 YFSETQ. CDR3 length: 14 residues. CDR3 nucleotides: TGCGCCAGCAGCTTGCCGGGGGCGACCACTGAAGCTTTCTTT. Translated, it gives CASSLPGATTEAFF.

This chain links TRBV6-6 with TRBJ2-7; unclear D gene. Germline assignment: CDR1 MNHNY and CDR2 SVGAGI (reference sequence). Trimming removed 5 bases at V and 3 bases at J, with 14 bases between. The CDR3 contains 14 residues. The CDR3 DNA reads as TGTGCCAGCAGTCTGCAGGTGAAAGACTACGAGCAGTACTTC. Protein sequence: CASSLQVKDYEQYF.

The chain recombines TRBV3-1 (or the pseudogene TRBV3-2) with TRBJ2-1, with 16 bases aligning to TRBD2. Looked up from germline, CDR1 is LGHDT and CDR2 is YNNKEL (reference sequence). Germline trimming cut 4 bases from V and 10 bases from J; bases unmatched to any gene: 7. The CDR3 consists of 16 residues. CDR3 loop: CASSRQGLAGGMEQFF. The CDR3 nucleotides are TGTGCCAGCAGCCGACAGGGACTAGCGGGAGGGATGGAGCAGTTCTTC.

This chain connects TRBV6-4 to TRBJ1-2; D remains unclear. Germline-derived CDR1 and CDR2 are MRHNA and SNTAGT. The V gene lost 7 bases and the J gene lost 8 bases, with 23 bases spanning the gap. The CDR3 consists of 15 residues. The chain's CDR3 is CASTREGTSMSGYTF. CDR3 in DNA: TGTGCCAGCACGCGAGAGGGAACCTCTATGAGCGGCTACACCTTC.

The gene calls are TRBV7-9 and TRBJ1-2, with D unresolved. The CDR3 loop spans 16 amino acids. V lost 5 bases and J 0 bases, leaving 16 bases between the germline ends. Germline V gene lookup returns CDR1 SEHNR and CDR2 FQNEAQ (reference sequence). CDR3 nucleotides: TGTGCCAGCAGCCATTCCGCCGCCCTTACTAACTATGGCTACACCTTC. It specifies CASSHSAALTNYGYTF.

The CDR3 DNA reads as TGTGCCAGCAGTTGTTACGAGCAGTACTTC. Translation: CASSCYEQYF. The chain carries TRBV27 and TRBJ2-7; unclear D gene. Trimming left V 4 bases short and J 4 bases short, with 2 bases between. The CDR3 has 10 residues. CDR1 MNHEY and CDR2 SMNVEV come from the germline V gene (reference sequence).

CDR3 sequence (DNA): TGTGCCAGCAGCATTGGACAGACAACAACTAATGAAAAACTGTTTTTT. Protein sequence: CASSIGQTTTNEKLFF. The V gene is TRBV11-2, the J gene TRBJ1-4; D is possibly TRBD1 (6 bases). The CDR3 extends over 16 amino acids. Germline V lookup: CDR1 SGHAT, CDR2 FQNNGV. The germline V and J ends were trimmed by 5 bases and 0 bases, with 13 bases remaining between them.

This chain joins TRBV5-1 and TRBJ2-1; a weak D match, TRBD2 (6 bases). The CDR3 spans 16 residues. Trimming pared 2 bases from V and 7 bases from J, leaving 19 bases between. From germline, CDR1 is SGHRS and CDR2 YFSETQ. This CDR3 is CASSFQPPGLTNEQFF. CDR3 coding DNA: TGCGCCAGCAGCTTTCAACCTCCGGGACTGACGAATGAGCAGTTCTTC. Looking up the rest from reference TRBV5-1 and TRBJ2-1 gives the full variable domain: KAGVTQTPRYLIKTRGQQVTLSCSPISGHRSVSWYQQTPGQGLQFLFEYFSETQRNKGNFPGRFSGRQFSNSRSEMNVSTLELGDSALYLCASSFQPPGLTNEQFFGPGTRLTVL.

The chain recombines TRBV7-2 with TRBJ2-1; the match to TRBD2 covers 9 bases. CDR1 SGHTA and CDR2 FQGNSA come from the germline V gene. The CDR3 length is 15 residues. The trim removed 1 base at V and 8 bases at J, leaving 6 bases unmatched. The CDR3 bases are TGTGCCAGCAGCTTAGAACGCGGGGGGGATTATGAGCAGTTCTTC. Its protein is CASSLERGGDYEQFF.

The chain is built from TRBV4-3 and TRBJ1-2; D possibly corresponds to TRBD1 (5 bases). The V gene's germline CDR1 is LGHNA and CDR2 YSLEER. This CDR3 region has 15 residues. The V gene lost 3 bases and the J gene lost 6 bases, with 17 bases spanning the gap. DNA for the CDR3: TGCGCCAGCAGCCAGGAGGGGAAACTAAAGGATGGCTACACCTTC. Translation gives CASSQEGKLKDGYTF.